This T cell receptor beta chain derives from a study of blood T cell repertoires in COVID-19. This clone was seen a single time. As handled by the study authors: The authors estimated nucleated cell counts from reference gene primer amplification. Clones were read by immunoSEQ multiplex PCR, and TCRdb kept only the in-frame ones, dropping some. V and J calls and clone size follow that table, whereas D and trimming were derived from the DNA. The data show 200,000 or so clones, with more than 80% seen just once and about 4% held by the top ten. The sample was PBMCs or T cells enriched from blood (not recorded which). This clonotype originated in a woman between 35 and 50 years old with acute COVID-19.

The CDR3 is CASRRPGGNSPLHF. CDR3 DNA: TGCGCCAGCAGGAGGCCAGGGGGTAATTCACCCCTCCACTTT. The chain recombines TRBV4-1 with TRBJ1-6; 7 bases fit TRBD1. Losses at the gene ends were 6 bases for V and 6 bases for J; bases not matched to a gene: 5. The CDR3 totals 14 residues. Germline CDR1 is MGHRA and CDR2 is YSYEKL.